This paragraph reports one TCR beta chain. In the source study's methods: Quantification of nucleated cells was approximated via reference gene primer amplification. The method was immunoSEQ multiplex PCR; TCRdb's version includes in-frame clones alone and lacks a portion of them. Clonal size and the V and J genes are those of that table, whereas D and trimming came from the DNA. The repertoire holds roughly 41,000 clones, with 88% as singletons. The sample is drawn from a study of blood T cell repertoires in COVID-19. Overall study context: Whether acute or convalescent, the COVID-19 samples came from the United States, Italy and Spain. PBMCs, B-cell-depleted T cells, or T cells provided the cDNA or gDNA that made up the material.

The source of this sequence is a human donor in a cohort sampled during active COVID-19. The source material was peripheral blood.

CDR3 sequence reads: CASSLRTGSYTF. CDR3 nucleotide sequence: TGCGCCAGCAGCCTCCGGACAGGGAGCTACACCTTC. The chain is built from TRBV4-1 and TRBJ1-2, with 8 bases that match TRBD1. CDR3 length equals 12 residues. V lost 4 bases and J lost 9; bases outside the gene matches: 4. The germline gives CDR1 MGHRA, CDR2 YSYEKL.